This passage covers 11 T cell receptor beta chains from one sample sequenced in a study of cytomegalovirus exposure and HLA in healthy donors. It was with 60 Vbeta and 13 Jbeta primers that the PCR ran. The assay was immunoSEQ multiplex PCR, and TCRdb's table has in-frame clones only and misses some. The table shows some 150,000 clones, with just under 80% occurring only once. The sample consisted of PBMCs. The receptors stem from a male donor in good health and CMV-seronegative.

Remarks on this clone: This CDR3 is also generated by other DNA sequences in the sample. This chain connects TRBV5-1 to TRBJ2-7; tentatively, D is TRBD1 (5 bases). V was cut by 0 bases and J by 2 bases, with 9 bases left in between. The CDR3 runs to 14 residues. Germline CDR1 and CDR2: SGHRS and YFSETQ. The CDR3 coding sequence is TGCGCCAGCAGCTTGGGAGACAGAGCCTACGAGCAGTACTTC. This codes for CASSLGDRAYEQYF. Filled out from reference TRBV5-1 and TRBJ2-7, the complete variable domain reads KAGVTQTPRYLIKTRGQQVTLSCSPISGHRSVSWYQQTPGQGLQFLFEYFSETQRNKGNFPGRFSGRQFSNSRSEMNVSTLELGDSALYLCASSLGDRAYEQYFGPGTRLTVT.

CDR3 in amino acids: CASSLGSSGGQTQYF. DNA for the CDR3: TGTGCCAGCAGCTTAGGATCTAGCGGGGGACAGACCCAGTACTTC. The gene calls are TRBV7-2 and TRBJ2-5; 10 bases fit TRBD2. The CDR3 covers 15 residues. Trimming cost V 1 base and J 6 bases; bases outside gene matches: 5. The germline V gene encodes CDR1 SGHTA and CDR2 FQGNSA.

This chain joins TRBV2 and TRBJ2-1, with 8 bases fitting TRBD2. Per germline, CDR1 SNHLY and CDR2 FYNNEI. CDR3 size: 16 residues. With 2 bases clipped from V and 4 bases from J, the junction kept 7 bases outside the gene matches. The CDR3 DNA reads as TGTGCCAGCAGTGAAAGTGCGGGGGGCTGGTACAATGAGCAGTTCTTC. This sequence encodes CASSESAGGWYNEQFF. The full variable domain, completed using reference TRBV2 and TRBJ2-1, is EPEVTQTPSHQVTQMGQEVILRCVPISNHLYFYWYRQILGQKVEFLVSFYNNEISEKSEIFDDQFSVERPDGSNFTLKIRSTKLEDSAMYFCASSESAGGWYNEQFFGPGTRLTVL.

V gene TRBV27 combines with J gene TRBJ1-2; the match to TRBD1 covers 10 bases. CDR1 and CDR2 from the germline V gene are MNHEY and SMNVEV (reference sequence). Unmatched junction bases numbered 6, after V lost 5 bases and J lost 3 bases. CDR3 length: 15 amino acids. The CDR3 loop is CASSQGTGVYYGYTF. CDR3 bases: TGTGCCAGCAGTCAGGGGACAGGGGTCTACTATGGCTACACCTTC.

The chain is built from TRBV5-1 and TRBJ1-1; 7 bases align to TRBD1. The CDR3 is 14 residues long. V shed 4 bases, J shed 3 bases, and the junction held 6 bases outside the gene matches. Germline-derived CDR1 and CDR2 are SGHRS and YFSETQ. DNA for the CDR3: TGCGCCAGCAGCGTTGACAGGGCGGACACTGAAGCTTTCTTT. As protein: CASSVDRADTEAFF.

This chain uses TRBV30 with TRBJ2-4; the D gene is possibly TRBD2 (5 bases). This CDR3 region has 14 residues. CDR1 GTSNPN and CDR2 SVGIG come from the germline V gene (reference sequence). Trimming took 5 bases from V and 1 from J, leaving 12 bases between them. The CDR3 bases are TGTGCCTGGGAGGGTTCTGGGGCCAAAAACATTCAGTACTTC. It translates to CAWEGSGAKNIQYF.

Within the sample, this clone is medium-sized. The J gene is TRBJ2-7, the V gene TRBV7-9; D tentatively fits TRBD1 or TRBD2 (6 bases each). Germline CDR1 and CDR2: SEHNR and FQNEAQ (reference sequence). Trimming shortened V by 5 bases and J by 5 bases, and 19 bases separated the two germline ends. The CDR3 is made up of 15 amino acids. In DNA form, the CDR3 reads TGTGCCAGCAGCCTAGGGGGGCCAGCCAATCACGAGCAGTACTTC. Its protein product is CASSLGGPANHEQYF.

Notes on this clone: Different DNA sequences within this sample yield the same CDR3. The chain carries TRBV30 and TRBJ1-1; D possibly corresponds to TRBD1 (6 bases). Germline assignment: CDR1 GTSNPN and CDR2 SVGIG (reference sequence). V was trimmed by 2 bases and J by 0 bases, leaving 7 bases between them. The CDR3 consists of 13 residues. CDR3 DNA: TGTGCCTGGAGTAGGGGGATGAACACTGAAGCTTTCTTT. Translation gives CAWSRGMNTEAFF.

The V gene is TRBV14, the J gene TRBJ1-1; possibly TRBD1 for D (5 bases). V was pared by 4 bases and J by 11 bases, with 20 bases between. The CDR3 runs to 14 residues. Germline V gene data show CDR1 as SGHDN and CDR2 as FVKESK. CDR3 nucleotide sequence: TGTGCCAGCAGCCCCACCCTAGGGGTTGGAACGGCTTTCTTT. Protein: CASSPTLGVGTAFF.

The chain carries TRBV7-6 and TRBJ1-2; 12 bases are a match to TRBD1. This CDR3 has 17 residues. Germline lookup yields CDR1 SGHVS and CDR2 FNYEAQ. The V gene end was trimmed by 5 bases and the J gene end by 5 bases; junction bases not matched to a gene: 12. The CDR3 is CASSPTGTGGEWYGYTF. DNA of the CDR3: TGTGCCAGCAGCCCAACCGGGACAGGGGGCGAATGGTATGGCTACACCTTC.

The chain employs TRBV27 and TRBJ1-1, with D uncertain. Germline values: CDR1 MNHEY, CDR2 SMNVEV (reference sequence). This CDR3 contains 13 residues. Trimming removed 3 bases at V and 0 bases at J, with 5 bases between. CDR3 DNA: TGTGCCAGCAGTTTCAGTTTGAACACTGAAGCTTTCTTT. Translating it yields CASSFSLNTEAFF.